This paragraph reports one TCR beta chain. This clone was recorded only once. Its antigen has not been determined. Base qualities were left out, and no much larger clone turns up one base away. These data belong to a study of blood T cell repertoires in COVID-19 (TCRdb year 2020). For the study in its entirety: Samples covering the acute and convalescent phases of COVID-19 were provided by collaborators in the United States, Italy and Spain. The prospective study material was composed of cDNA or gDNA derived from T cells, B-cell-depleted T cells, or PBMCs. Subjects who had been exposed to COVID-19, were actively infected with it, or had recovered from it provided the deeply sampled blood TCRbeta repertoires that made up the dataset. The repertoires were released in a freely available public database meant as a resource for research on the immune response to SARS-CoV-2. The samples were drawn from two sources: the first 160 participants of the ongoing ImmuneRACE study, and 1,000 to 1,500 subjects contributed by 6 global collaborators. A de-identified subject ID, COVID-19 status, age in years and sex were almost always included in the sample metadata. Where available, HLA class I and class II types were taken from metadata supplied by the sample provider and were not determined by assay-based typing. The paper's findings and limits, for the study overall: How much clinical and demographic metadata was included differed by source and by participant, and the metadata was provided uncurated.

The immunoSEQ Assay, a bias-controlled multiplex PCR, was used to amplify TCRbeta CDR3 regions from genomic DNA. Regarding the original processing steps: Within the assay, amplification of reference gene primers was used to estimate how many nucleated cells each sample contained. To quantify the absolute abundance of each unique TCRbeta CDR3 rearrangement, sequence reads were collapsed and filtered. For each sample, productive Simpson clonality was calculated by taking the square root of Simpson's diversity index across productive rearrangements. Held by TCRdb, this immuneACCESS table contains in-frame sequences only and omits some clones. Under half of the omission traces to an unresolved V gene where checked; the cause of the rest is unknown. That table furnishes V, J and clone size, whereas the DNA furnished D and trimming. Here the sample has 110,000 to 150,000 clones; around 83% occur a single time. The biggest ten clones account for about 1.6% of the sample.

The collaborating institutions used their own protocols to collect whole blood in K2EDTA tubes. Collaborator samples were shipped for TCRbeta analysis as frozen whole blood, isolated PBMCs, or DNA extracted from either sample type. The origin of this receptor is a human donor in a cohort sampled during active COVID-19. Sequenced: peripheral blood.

The nucleotide sequence is TGTGCCAGCACCCAGCGGTACGACGGGGAGCTGTTTTTT. Its protein is CASTQRYDGELFF. Recombination connected TRBV6-6 to TRBJ2-2; the D gene is perhaps TRBD2, from 5 matching bases. The CDR3 starts with the cysteine, ends with the phenylalanine, and has 13 residues. Only CDR3 DNA is held: 39 bases, read in frame from base 1. V and J lose 7 bases and 7 bases, and a span of 13 bases separates them. CDR1 and CDR2, per the germline V gene (reference sequence), are MNHNY and SVGAGI.